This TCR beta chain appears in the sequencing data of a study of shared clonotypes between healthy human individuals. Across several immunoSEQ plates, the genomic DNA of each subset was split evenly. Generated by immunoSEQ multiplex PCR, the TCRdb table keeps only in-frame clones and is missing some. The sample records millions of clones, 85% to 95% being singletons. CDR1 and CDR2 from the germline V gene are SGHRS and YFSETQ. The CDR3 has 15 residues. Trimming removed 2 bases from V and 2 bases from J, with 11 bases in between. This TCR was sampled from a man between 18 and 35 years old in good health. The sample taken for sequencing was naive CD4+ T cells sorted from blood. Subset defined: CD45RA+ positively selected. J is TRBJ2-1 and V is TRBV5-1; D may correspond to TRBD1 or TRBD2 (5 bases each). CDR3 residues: CASSFLQGPYNEQFF. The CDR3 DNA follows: TGCGCCAGCAGCTTCTTGCAGGGACCCTACAATGAGCAGTTCTTC. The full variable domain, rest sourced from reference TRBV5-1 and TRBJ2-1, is KAGVTQTPRYLIKTRGQQVTLSCSPISGHRSVSWYQQTPGQGLQFLFEYFSETQRNKGNFPGRFSGRQFSNSRSEMNVSTLELGDSALYLCASSFLQGPYNEQFFGPGTRLTVL.